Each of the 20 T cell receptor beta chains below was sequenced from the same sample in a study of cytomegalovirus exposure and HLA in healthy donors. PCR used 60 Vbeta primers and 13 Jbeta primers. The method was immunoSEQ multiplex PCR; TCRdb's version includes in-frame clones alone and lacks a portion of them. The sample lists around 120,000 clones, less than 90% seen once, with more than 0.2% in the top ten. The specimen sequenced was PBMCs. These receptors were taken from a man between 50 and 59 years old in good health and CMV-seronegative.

The CDR3 sequence: CASSLDGGTGDEQYF. CDR3 coding DNA: TGTGCCAGCAGCTTAGATGGGGGGACAGGGGACGAGCAGTACTTC. The chain recombines TRBV11-3 with TRBJ2-7; 10 nucleotides align to TRBD1. The CDR3 totals 15 residues. CDR1 is SGHNT, CDR2 YENEEA, per germline. After removal of 0 bases from V and 5 bases from J, the junction contained 4 bases not matched to a gene.

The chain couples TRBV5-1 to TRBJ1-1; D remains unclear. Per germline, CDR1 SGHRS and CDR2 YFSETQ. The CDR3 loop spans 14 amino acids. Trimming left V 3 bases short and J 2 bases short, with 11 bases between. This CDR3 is CASSSANLNTEAFF. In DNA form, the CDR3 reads TGCGCCAGCAGCTCCGCAAACCTAAACACTGAAGCTTTCTTT.

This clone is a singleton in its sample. CDR3: CSVPGQGYNEQFF. The CDR3 DNA reads TGCAGCGTACCGGGACAGGGTTACAATGAGCAGTTCTTC. J is TRBJ2-1 and V is TRBV29-1; 9 positions agree with TRBD1. Per the germline V gene, CDR1 is SQVTM and CDR2 is ANQGSEA. The V segment lost 6 bases and the J segment 4 bases; nucleotides outside the gene matches: 4. The CDR3 consists of 13 residues.

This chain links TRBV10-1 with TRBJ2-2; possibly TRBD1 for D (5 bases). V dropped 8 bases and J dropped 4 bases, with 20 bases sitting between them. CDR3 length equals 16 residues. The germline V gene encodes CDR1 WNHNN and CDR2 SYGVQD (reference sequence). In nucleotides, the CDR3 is TGCGCCAGCCCAAATATACAGGAAACGGCCACCGGGGAGCTGTTTTTT. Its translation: CASPNIQETATGELFF.

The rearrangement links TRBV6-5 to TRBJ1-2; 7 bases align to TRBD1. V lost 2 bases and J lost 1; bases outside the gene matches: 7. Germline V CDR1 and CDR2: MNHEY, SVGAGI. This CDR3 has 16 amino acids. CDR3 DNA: TGTGCCAGCAGTTACCTGGCAGGGGGAATTAACTATGGCTACACCTTC. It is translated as CASSYLAGGINYGYTF.

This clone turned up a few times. The CDR3 sequence: CASSSAGTGMEQYF. The CDR3 nucleotides read TGTGCCAGCAGTTCGGCCGGGACAGGGATGGAGCAGTACTTC. The V call is TRBV9, the J call TRBJ2-7; TRBD1 agrees at 9 bases. The V and J ends lost 5 bases and 7 bases, in that order; junction bases with no gene match: 10. Germline V CDR1 and CDR2: SGDLS, YYNGEE. This CDR3 region has 14 residues.

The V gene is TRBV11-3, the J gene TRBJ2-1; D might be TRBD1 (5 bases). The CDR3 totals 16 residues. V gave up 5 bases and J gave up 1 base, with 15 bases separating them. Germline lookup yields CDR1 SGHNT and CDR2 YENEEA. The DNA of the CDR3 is TGTGCCAGCAGCCCGAAGGGGCGGACGTCCTACAATGAGCAGTTCTTC. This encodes CASSPKGRTSYNEQFF.

In DNA form, the CDR3 reads TGTGCCAGCAGCTTTGCCGGGTCGGGCTATGGCTACACCTTC. Translated: CASSFAGSGYGYTF. The chain uses TRBV7-9 and TRBJ1-2; D unresolved. The CDR3 is made up of 14 amino acids. V gave up 3 bases and J gave up 4 bases, with 12 bases separating them. CDR1 and CDR2 from the germline V gene are SEHNR and FQNEAQ (reference sequence).

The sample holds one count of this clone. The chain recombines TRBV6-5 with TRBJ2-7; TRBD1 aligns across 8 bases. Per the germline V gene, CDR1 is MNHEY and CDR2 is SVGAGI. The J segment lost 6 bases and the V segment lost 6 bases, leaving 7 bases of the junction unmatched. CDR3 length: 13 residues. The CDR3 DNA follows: TGTGCCAGCAGGCTACAGGGGACAGGCGAGCAGTACTTC. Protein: CASRLQGTGEQYF.

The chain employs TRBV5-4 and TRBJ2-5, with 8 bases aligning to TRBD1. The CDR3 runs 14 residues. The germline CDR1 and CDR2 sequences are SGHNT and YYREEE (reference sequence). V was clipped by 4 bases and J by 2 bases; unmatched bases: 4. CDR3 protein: CASSRQGAQETQYF. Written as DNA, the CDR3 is TGTGCCAGCAGCCGTCAGGGGGCTCAAGAGACCCAGTACTTC.

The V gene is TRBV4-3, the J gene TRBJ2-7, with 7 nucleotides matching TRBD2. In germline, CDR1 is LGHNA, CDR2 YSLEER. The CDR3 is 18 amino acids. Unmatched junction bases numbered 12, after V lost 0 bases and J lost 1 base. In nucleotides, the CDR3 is TGCGCCAGCAGCCAAGATCTTGGGAGGGGACGGGGGTCCTACGAGCAGTACTTC. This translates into CASSQDLGRGRGSYEQYF.

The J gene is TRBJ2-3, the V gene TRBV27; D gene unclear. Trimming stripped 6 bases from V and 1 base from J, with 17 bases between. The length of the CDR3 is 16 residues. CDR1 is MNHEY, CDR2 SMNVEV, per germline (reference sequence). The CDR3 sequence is CASSAWLNTGTDTQYF. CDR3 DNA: TGTGCCAGCAGCGCCTGGCTGAATACCGGCACAGATACGCAGTATTTT.

DNA of the CDR3: TGTGCCAGCAGCTTAGGACAGGGAGGTCAGCCCCAGCATTTT. It codes for CASSLGQGGQPQHF. The chain couples TRBV7-6 to TRBJ1-5, with 7 bases identical to TRBD1. Trimming at V came to 1 base and at J to 6 bases, leaving 3 bases not matched to a gene. The length of the CDR3 is 14 residues. Looked up from germline, CDR1 is SGHVS and CDR2 is FNYEAQ.

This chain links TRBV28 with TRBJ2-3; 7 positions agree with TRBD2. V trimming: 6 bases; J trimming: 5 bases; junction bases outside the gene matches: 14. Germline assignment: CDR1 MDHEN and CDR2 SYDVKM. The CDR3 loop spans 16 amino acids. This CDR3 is CASSSTRRGVLDTQYF. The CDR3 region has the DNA TGTGCCAGCAGCTCAACCCGTCGGGGGGTTCTAGATACGCAGTATTTT.

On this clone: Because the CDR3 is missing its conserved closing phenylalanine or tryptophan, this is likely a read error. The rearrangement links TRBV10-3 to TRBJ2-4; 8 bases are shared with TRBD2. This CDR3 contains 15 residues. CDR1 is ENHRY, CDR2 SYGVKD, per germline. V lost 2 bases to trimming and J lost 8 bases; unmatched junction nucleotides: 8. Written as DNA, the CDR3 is TGTGCCATCAGTGAGAATACAGCGGGAGAGGACATTCAGTACCTC. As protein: CAISENTAGEDIQYL.

DNA of the CDR3: TGCGCCAGCAGTGAACCCAGCCGGGTCGGCACCGGGGAGCTGTTTTTT. Protein: CASSEPSRVGTGELFF. The chain uses TRBV10-2 and TRBJ2-2; D not resolved. V was clipped by 3 bases and J by 4 bases, with 15 bases between them. The germline gives CDR1 WSHSY, CDR2 SAAADI. There are 16 residues in the CDR3.

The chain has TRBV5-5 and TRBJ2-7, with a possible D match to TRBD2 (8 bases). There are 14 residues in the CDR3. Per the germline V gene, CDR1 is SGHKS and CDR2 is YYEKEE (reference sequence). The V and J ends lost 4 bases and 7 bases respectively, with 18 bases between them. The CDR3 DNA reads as TGTGCCAGCAGCCCCGGGAGGGGGCTAAGGGAGCAGTACTTC. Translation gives CASSPGRGLREQYF.

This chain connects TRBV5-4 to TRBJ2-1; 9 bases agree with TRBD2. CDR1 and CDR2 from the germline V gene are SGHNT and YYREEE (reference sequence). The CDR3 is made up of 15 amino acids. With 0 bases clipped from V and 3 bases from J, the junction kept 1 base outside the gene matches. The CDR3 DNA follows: TGTGCCAGCAGCTTGGCGACTAGCGGCTACAATGAGCAGTTCTTC. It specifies CASSLATSGYNEQFF.

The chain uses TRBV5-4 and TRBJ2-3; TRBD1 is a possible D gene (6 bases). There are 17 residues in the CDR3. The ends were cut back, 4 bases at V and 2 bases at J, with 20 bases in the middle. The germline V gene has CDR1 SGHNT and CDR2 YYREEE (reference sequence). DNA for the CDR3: TGTGCCAGCAGCCGCTCTTCTTGGGGGCTGAACACAGATACGCAGTATTTT. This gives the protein CASSRSSWGLNTDTQYF.

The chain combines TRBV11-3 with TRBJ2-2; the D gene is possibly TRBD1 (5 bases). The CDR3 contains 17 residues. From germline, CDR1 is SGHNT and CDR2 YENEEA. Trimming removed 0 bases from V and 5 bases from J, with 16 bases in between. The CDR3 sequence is CASSLDPVSAGTGELFF. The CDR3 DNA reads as TGTGCCAGCAGCTTAGATCCGGTATCGGCAGGGACCGGGGAGCTGTTTTTT.